The clone carrying this T cell receptor beta chain was recorded a few times. No antigen is known for it. The sample originates from a study of Graves' ophthalmopathy and Graves' hyperthyroidism. Amplifying from RNA transcripts, the study obtained TCR beta CDR3 regions. Second-round multiplex PCR came after a first-round RT-PCR that employed HTBI primers. TCRdb analysed the multiplex PCR reads with MiXCR anew, one entry per CDR3 protein. The sample shows roughly 60,000 distinct CDR3 sequences, approximately 50% of them seen only once. CDR1 and CDR2 from the germline V gene are LGHNA and YSLEER. The CDR3 contains 17 residues. The J segment lost 5 bases and the V segment lost 0 bases, leaving 8 bases of the junction unmatched. Study outcomes and limitations: The 13-signature model separated ophthalmopathy from stable hyperthyroidism at just under 90% sensitivity and nearly 83% specificity. Detection in blood was also observed for most expanded thyroid clonotypes above 0.001 frequency.

The specimen sequenced was peripheral blood. This clonotype was obtained from an adult woman with Graves' ophthalmopathy. V is TRBV4-3 and J is TRBJ2-3; TRBD1 agrees at 10 bases. CDR3 region: CASSQEKDRGFGDTQYF. DNA for the CDR3: TGCGCCAGCAGCCAAGAAAAGGACAGGGGGTTTGGAGATACGCAGTATTTT.